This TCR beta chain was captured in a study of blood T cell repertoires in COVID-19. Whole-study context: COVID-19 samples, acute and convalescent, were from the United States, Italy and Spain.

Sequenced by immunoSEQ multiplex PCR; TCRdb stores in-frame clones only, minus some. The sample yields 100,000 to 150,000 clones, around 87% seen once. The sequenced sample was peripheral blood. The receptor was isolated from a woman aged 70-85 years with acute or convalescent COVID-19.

This CDR3 is CSVSSGQGPQETQYF. CDR3 sequence (DNA): TGCAGCGTTTCATCAGGACAGGGGCCCCAAGAGACCCAGTACTTC. The rearrangement uses TRBV29-1 and TRBJ2-5, with 9 bases lining up with TRBD1. This CDR3 region has 15 residues. The junction had 8 bases not matched to a gene; V was cut back by 5 bases and J by 1 base. Germline assignment: CDR1 SQVTM and CDR2 ANQGSEA. The variable domain in full, with the rest retrieved from reference TRBV29-1 and TRBJ2-5, is SAVISQKPSRDICQRGTSLTIQCQVDSQVTMMFWYRQQPGQSLTLIATANQGSEATYESGFVIDKFPISRPNLTFSTLTVSNMSPEDSSIYLCSVSSGQGPQETQYFGPGTRLLVL.